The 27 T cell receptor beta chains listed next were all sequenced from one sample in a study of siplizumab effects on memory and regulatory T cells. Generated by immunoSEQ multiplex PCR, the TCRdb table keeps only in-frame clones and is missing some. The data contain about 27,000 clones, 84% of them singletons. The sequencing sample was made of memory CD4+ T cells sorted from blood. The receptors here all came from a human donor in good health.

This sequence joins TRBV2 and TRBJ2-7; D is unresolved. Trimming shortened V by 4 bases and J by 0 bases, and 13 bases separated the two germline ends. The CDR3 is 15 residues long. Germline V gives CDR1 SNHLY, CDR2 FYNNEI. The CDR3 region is CASSVSEASSYEQYF. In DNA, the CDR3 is TGTGCCAGCAGTGTTTCTGAGGCGAGCTCCTACGAGCAGTACTTC. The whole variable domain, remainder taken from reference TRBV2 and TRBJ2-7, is EPEVTQTPSHQVTQMGQEVILRCVPISNHLYFYWYRQILGQKVEFLVSFYNNEISEKSEIFDDQFSVERPDGSNFTLKIRSTKLEDSAMYFCASSVSEASSYEQYFGPGTRLTVT.

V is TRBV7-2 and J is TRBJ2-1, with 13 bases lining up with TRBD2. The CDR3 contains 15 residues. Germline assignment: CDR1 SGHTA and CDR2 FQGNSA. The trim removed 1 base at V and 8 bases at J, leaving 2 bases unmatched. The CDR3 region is CASSLGTSGRDEQFF. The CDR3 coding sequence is TGTGCCAGCAGCTTAGGAACTAGCGGGAGGGATGAGCAGTTCTTC.

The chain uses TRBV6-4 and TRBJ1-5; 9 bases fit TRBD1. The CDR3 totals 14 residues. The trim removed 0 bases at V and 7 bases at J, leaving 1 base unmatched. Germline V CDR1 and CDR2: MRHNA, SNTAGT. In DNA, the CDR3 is TGTGCCAGCAGTGACTCCGGGACAGGGCAGCCCCAGCATTTT. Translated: CASSDSGTGQPQHF.

The DNA of the CDR3 is TGTGCCAGTAGTTCAGGGGCCCTGAACACTGAAGCTTTCTTT. Encoded protein: CASSSGALNTEAFF. This chain connects TRBV19 to TRBJ1-1; TRBD1 might be the D (6 bases). CDR3 length equals 14 residues. Germline V lookup: CDR1 LNHDA, CDR2 SQIVND (reference sequence). V was clipped by 5 bases and J by 0 bases, with 10 bases between them.

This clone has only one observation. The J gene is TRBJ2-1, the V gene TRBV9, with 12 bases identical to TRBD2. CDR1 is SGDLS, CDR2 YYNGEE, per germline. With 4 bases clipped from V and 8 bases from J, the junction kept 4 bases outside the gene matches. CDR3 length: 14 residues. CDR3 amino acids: CASSQTSGSHEQFF. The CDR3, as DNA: TGTGCCAGCAGCCAGACTAGCGGGAGTCATGAGCAGTTCTTC.

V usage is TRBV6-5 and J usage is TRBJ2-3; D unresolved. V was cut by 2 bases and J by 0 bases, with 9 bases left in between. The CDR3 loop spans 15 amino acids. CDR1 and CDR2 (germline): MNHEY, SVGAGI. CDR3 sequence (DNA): TGTGCCAGCAGTTACAGTTTGCGGAGCACAGATACGCAGTATTTT. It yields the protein CASSYSLRSTDTQYF.

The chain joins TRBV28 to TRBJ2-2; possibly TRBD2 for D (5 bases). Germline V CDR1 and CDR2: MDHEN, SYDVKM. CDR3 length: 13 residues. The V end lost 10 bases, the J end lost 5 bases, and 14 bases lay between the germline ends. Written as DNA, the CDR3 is TGTGCCACCTATCCAGCGGTTACCGGGGAGCTGTTTTTT. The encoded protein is CATYPAVTGELFF.

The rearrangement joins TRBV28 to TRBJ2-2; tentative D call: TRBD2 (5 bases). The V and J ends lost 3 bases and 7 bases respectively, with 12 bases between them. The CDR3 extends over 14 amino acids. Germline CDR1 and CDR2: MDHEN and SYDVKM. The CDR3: CASSFEGRVGELFF. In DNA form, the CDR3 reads TGTGCCAGCAGTTTTGAGGGCCGGGTCGGGGAGCTGTTTTTT.

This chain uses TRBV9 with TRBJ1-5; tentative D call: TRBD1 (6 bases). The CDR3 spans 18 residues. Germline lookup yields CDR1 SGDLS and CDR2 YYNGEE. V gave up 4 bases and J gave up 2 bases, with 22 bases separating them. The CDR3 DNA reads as TGTGCCAGCAGCCCTCCTTGGTGGGGGCGCAGGGGCAATCAGCCCCAGCATTTT. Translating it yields CASSPPWWGRRGNQPQHF. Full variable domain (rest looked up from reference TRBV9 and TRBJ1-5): DSGVTQTPKHLITATGQRVTLRCSPRSGDLSVYWYQQSLDQGLQFLIQYYNGEERAKGNILERFSAQQFPDLHSELNLSSLELGDSALYFCASSPPWWGRRGNQPQHFGDGTRLSIL.

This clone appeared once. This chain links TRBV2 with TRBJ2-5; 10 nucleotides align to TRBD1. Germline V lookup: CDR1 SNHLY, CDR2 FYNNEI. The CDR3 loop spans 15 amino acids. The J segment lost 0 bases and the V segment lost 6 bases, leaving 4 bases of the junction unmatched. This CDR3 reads CASRAGQGYQETQYF. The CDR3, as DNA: TGTGCCAGCAGGGCGGGACAGGGGTACCAAGAGACCCAGTACTTC.

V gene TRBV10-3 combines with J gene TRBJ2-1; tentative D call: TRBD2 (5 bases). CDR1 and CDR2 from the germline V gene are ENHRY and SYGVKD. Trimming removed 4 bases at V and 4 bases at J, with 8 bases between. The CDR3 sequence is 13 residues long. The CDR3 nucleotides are TGTGCCATCAGTGTAACGGGGTACAATGAGCAGTTCTTC. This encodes CAISVTGYNEQFF.

This CDR3 is CAGSLSTNTGELFF. In DNA form, the CDR3 reads TGCGCCGGCTCCCTTTCGACCAACACCGGGGAGCTGTTTTTT. This chain uses TRBV4-3 with TRBJ2-2, with unresolved D. V gave up 11 bases and J gave up 2 bases, with 15 bases separating them. Germline CDR1 is LGHNA and CDR2 is YSLEER. This CDR3 region has 14 residues.

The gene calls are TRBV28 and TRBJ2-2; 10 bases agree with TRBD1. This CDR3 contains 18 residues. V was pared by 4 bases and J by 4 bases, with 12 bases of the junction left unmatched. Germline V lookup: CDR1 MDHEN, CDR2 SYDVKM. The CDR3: CASSSAGTGVFGTGELFF. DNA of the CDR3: TGTGCCAGCAGTTCGGCCGGGACAGGGGTTTTCGGCACCGGGGAGCTGTTTTTT.

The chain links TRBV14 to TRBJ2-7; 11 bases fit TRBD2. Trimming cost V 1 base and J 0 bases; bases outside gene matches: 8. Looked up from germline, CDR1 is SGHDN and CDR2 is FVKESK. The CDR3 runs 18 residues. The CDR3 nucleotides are TGTGCCAGCAGCCAAGGAGGACTAGCGGGTATCTTCTCCTACGAGCAGTACTTC. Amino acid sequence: CASSQGGLAGIFSYEQYF.

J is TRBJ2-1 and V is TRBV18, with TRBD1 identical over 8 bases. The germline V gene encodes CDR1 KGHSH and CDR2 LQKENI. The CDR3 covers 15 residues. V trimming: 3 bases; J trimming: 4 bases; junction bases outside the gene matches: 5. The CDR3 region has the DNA TGTGCCAGCTCACCCGGGACAGGAAGATACAATGAGCAGTTCTTC. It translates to CASSPGTGRYNEQFF.

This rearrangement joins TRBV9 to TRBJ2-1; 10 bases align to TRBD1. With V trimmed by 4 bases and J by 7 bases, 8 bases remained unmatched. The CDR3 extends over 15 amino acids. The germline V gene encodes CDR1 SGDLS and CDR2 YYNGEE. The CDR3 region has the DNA TGTGCCAGCAGCATTCGACAGGGGGCGGGAAATGAGCAGTTCTTC. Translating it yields CASSIRQGAGNEQFF.

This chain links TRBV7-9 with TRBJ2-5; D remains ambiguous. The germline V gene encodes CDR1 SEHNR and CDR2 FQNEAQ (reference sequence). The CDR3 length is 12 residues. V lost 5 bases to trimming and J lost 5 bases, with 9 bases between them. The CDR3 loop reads CASSRTVETQYF. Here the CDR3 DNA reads TGTGCCAGCAGCCGTACCGTGGAGACCCAGTACTTC.

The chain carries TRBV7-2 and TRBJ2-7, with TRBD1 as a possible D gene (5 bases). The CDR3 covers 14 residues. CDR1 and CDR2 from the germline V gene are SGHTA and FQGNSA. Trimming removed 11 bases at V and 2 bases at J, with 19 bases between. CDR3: CAGSSGPGTYEQYF. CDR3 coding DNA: TGTGCCGGCTCCTCGGGTCCAGGGACCTACGAGCAGTACTTC.

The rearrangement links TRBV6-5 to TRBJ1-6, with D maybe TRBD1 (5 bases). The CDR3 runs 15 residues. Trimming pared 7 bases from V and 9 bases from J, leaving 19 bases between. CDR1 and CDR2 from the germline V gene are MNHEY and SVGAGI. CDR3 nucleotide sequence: TGTGCCAGCACCTCTCTGGGGGGGATAGGTTCACCCCTCCACTTT. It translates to CASTSLGGIGSPLHF.

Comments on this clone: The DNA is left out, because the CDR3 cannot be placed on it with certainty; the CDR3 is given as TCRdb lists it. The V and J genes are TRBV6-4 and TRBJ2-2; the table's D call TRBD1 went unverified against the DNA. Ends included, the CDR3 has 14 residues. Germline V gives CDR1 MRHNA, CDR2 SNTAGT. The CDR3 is CASSTSGHVGELFF.

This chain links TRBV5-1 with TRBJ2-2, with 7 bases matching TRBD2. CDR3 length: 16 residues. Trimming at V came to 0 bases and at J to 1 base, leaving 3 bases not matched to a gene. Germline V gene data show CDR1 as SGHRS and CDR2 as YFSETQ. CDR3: CASSLESSGNTGELFF. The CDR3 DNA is TGCGCCAGCAGCTTGGAATCTAGCGGGAACACCGGGGAGCTGTTTTTT.

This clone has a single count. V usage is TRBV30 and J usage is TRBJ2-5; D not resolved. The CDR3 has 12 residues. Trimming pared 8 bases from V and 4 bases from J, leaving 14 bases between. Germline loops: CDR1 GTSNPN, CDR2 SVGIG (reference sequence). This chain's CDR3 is CAQTFGRETQYF. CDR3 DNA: TGTGCCCAGACGTTCGGGCGAGAGACCCAGTACTTC. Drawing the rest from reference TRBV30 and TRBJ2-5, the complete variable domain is SQTIHQWPATLVQPVGSPLSLECTVEGTSNPNLYWYRQAAGRGLQLLFYSVGIGQISSEVPQNLSASRPQDRQFILSSKKLLLSDSGFYLCAQTFGRETQYFGPGTRLLVL.

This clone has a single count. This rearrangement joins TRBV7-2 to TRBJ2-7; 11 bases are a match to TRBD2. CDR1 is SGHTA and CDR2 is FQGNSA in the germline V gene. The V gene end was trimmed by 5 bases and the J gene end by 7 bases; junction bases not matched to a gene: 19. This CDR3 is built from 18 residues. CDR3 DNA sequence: TGTGCCAGCAGCGCTACCCCCGGGACTAGCGGCCCCTCGGGGGAGCAGTACTTC. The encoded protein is CASSATPGTSGPSGEQYF.

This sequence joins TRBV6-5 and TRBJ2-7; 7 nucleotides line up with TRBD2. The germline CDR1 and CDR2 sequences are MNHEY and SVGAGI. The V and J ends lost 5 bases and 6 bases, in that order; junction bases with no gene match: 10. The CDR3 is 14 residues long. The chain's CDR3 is CASSRAGGSSEQYF. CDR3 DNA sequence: TGTGCCAGCAGTCGTGCTGGCGGGAGTTCCGAGCAGTACTTC.

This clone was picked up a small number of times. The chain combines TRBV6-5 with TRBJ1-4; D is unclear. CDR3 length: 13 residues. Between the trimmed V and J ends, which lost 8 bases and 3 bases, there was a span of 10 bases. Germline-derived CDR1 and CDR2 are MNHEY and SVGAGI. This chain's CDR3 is CASAGGPNEKLFF. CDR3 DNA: TGTGCCAGCGCAGGCGGCCCTAATGAAAAACTGTTTTTT.

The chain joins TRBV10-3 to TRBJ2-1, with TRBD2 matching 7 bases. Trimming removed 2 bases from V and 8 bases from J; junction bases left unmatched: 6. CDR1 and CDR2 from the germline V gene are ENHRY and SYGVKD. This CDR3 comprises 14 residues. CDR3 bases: TGTGCCATCAGTGAGGGCGGGAGTAGCTATGAGCAGTTCTTC. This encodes CAISEGGSSYEQFF.

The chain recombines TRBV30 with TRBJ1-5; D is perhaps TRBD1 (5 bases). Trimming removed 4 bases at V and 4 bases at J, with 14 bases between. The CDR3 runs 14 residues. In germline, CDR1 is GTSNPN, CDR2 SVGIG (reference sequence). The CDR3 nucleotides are TGTGCCTGGACGGATGGGGGTCGGAATCAGCCCCAGCATTTT. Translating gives CAWTDGGRNQPQHF. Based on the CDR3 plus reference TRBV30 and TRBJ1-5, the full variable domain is SQTIHQWPATLVQPVGSPLSLECTVEGTSNPNLYWYRQAAGRGLQLLFYSVGIGQISSEVPQNLSASRPQDRQFILSSKKLLLSDSGFYLCAWTDGGRNQPQHFGDGTRLSIL.